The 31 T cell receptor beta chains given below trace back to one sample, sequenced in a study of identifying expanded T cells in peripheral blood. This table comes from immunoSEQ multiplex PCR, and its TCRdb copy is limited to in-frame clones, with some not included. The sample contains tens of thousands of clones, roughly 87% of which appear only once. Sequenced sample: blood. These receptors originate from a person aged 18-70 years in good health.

The CDR3 coding sequence is TGTGCCAGCAGCCGAGTTAGGACAGGGGTCAACGAGCAGTACTTC. This encodes CASSRVRTGVNEQYF. The rearrangement links TRBV5-4 to TRBJ2-7, with 9 bases lining up with TRBD1. Germline CDR1 and CDR2: SGHNT and YYREEE (reference sequence). V lost 4 bases and J lost 5; bases outside the gene matches: 10. This CDR3 is built from 15 residues.

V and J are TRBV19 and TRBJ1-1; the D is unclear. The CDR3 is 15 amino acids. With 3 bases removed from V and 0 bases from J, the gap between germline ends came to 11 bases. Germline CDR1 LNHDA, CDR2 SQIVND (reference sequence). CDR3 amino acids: CASSIPGSLNTEAFF. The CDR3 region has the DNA TGTGCCAGTAGTATTCCCGGGTCGCTGAACACTGAAGCTTTCTTT.

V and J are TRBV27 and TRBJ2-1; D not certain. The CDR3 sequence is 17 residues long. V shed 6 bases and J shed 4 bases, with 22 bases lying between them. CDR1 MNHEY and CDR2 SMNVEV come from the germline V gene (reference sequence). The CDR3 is CASSSKYTDNPYNEQFF. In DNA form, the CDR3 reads TGTGCCAGCAGCTCAAAGTACACGGATAATCCATACAATGAGCAGTTCTTC.

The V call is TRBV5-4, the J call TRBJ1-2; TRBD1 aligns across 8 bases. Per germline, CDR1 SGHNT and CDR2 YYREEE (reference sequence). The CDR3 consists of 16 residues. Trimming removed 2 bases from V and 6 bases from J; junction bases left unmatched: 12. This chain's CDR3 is CASSFKDRAVFNGYTF. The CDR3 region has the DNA TGTGCCAGCAGCTTCAAGGACAGGGCGGTGTTCAATGGCTACACCTTC. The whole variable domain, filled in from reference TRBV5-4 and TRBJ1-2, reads ETGVTQSPTHLIKTRGQQVTLRCSSQSGHNTVSWYQQALGQGPQFIFQYYREEENGRGNFPPRFSGLQFPNYSSELNVNALELDDSALYLCASSFKDRAVFNGYTFGSGTRLTVV.

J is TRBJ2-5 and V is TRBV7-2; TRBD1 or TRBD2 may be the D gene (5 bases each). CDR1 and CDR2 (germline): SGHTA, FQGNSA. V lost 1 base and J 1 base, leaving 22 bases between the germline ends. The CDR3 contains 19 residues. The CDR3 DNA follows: TGTGCCAGCAGCTTAGTTAAGGGTCCGGGACGTGGGCCCCAAGAGACCCAGTACTTC. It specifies CASSLVKGPGRGPQETQYF.

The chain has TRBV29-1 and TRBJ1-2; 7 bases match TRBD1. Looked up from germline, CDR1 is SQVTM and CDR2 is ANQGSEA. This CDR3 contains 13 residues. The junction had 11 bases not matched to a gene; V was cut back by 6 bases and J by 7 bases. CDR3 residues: CSVDQGGVAGYTF. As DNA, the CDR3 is TGCAGCGTCGACCAGGGGGGGGTTGCTGGCTACACCTTC.

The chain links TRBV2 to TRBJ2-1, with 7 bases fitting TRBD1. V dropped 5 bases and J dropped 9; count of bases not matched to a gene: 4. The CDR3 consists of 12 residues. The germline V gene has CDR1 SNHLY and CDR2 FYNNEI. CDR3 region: CASSTGVGEQFF. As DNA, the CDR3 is TGTGCCAGCAGTACAGGGGTCGGTGAGCAGTTCTTC.

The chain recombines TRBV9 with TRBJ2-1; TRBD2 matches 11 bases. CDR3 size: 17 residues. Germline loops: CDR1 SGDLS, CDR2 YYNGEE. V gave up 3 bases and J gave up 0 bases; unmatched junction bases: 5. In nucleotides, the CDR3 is TGTGCCAGCAGCGACTTCGGACTAGCGGGCTCCTACAATGAGCAGTTCTTC. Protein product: CASSDFGLAGSYNEQFF. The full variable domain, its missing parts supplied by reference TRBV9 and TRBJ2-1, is DSGVTQTPKHLITATGQRVTLRCSPRSGDLSVYWYQQSLDQGLQFLIQYYNGEERAKGNILERFSAQQFPDLHSELNLSSLELGDSALYFCASSDFGLAGSYNEQFFGPGTRLTVL.

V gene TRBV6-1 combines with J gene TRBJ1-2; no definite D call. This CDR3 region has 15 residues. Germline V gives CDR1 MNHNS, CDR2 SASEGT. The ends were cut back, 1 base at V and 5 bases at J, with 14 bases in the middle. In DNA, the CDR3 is TGTGCCAGCAGTGAAGTTAAGCGGACGCTTTATGGCTACACCTTC. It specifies CASSEVKRTLYGYTF.

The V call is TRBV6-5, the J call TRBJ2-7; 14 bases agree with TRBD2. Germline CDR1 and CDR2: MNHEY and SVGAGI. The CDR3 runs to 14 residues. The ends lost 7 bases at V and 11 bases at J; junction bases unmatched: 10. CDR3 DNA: TGTGCCAGCAAGCGGGGACTAGCGGGAGCCCCGGAGTACTTC. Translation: CASKRGLAGAPEYF.

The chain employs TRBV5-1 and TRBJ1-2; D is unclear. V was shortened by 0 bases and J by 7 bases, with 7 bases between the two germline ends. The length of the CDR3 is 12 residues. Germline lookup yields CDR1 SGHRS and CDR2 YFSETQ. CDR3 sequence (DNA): TGCGCCAGCAGCTTGGGTGTGCGTGGCTACACCTTC. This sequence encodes CASSLGVRGYTF.

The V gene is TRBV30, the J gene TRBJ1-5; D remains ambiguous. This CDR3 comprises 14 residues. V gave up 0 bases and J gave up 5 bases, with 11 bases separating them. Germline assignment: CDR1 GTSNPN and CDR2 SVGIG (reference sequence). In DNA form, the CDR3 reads TGTGCCTGGAGTGTAAAGGGTTGGGATCAGCCCCAGCATTTT. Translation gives CAWSVKGWDQPQHF.

This CDR3 is CASSYFGGQTYEQYF. CDR3 coding DNA: TGTGCCAGCAGTTACTTTGGGGGACAGACCTACGAGCAGTACTTC. The gene calls are TRBV6-5 and TRBJ2-7; 7 bases align to TRBD1. The CDR3 is 15 residues long. Germline trimming cut 1 base from V and 2 bases from J; bases unmatched to any gene: 5. CDR1 and CDR2 (germline): MNHEY, SVGAGI.

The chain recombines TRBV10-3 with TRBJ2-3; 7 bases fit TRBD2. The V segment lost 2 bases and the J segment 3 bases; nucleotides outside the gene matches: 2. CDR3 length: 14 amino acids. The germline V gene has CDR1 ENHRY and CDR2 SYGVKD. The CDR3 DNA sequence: TGTGCCATCAGTGAGGGGGAGGGAACAGATACGCAGTATTTT. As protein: CAISEGEGTDTQYF.

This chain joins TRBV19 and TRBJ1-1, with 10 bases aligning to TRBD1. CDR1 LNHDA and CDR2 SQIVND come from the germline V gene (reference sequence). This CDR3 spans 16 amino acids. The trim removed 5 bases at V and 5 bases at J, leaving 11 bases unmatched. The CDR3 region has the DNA TGTGCCAGTAGTTCGTATACCGGGACAGGGGTTACTGAAGCTTTCTTT. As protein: CASSSYTGTGVTEAFF. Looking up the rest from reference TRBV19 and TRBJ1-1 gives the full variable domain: DGGITQSPKYLFRKEGQNVTLSCEQNLNHDAMYWYRQDPGQGLRLIYYSQIVNDFQKGDIAEGYSVSREKKESFPLTVTSAQKNPTAFYLCASSSYTGTGVTEAFFGQGTRLTVV.

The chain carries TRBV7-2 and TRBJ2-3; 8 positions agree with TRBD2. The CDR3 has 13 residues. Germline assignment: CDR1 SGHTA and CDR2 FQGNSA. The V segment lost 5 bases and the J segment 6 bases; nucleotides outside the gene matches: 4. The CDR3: CASSRGGYDTQYF. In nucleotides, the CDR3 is TGTGCCAGCAGCCGGGGGGGGTACGATACGCAGTATTTT.

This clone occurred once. The DNA of the CDR3 is TGCGCCAGCAGCCTGTGGGCAGGGACGGATCAGCCCCAGCATTTT. Translation: CASSLWAGTDQPQHF. The chain is built from TRBV5-1 and TRBJ1-5; D possibly corresponds to TRBD1 (5 bases). V was pared by 4 bases and J by 5 bases, with 16 bases between. Looked up from germline, CDR1 is SGHRS and CDR2 is YFSETQ. The CDR3 has 15 amino acids.

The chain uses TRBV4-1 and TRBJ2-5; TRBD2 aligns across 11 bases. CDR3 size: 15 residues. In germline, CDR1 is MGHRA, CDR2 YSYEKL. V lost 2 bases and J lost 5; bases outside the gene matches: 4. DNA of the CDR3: TGCGCCAGCAGCCAATCCCCTAGCGGGGGGGAGACCCAGTACTTC. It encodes CASSQSPSGGETQYF.

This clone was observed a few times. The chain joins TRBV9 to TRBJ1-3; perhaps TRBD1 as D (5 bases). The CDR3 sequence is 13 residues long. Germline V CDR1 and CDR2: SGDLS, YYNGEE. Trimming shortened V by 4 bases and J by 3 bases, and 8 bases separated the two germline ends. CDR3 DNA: TGTGCCAGCAGCCAGGACATTGGAAACACCATATATTTT. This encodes CASSQDIGNTIYF.

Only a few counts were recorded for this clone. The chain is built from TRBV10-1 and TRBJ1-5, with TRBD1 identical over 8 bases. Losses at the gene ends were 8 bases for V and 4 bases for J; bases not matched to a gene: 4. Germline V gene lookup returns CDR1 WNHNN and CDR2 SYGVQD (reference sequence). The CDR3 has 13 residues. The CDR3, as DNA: TGCGCCAGCGCCCGGGACAGGAATCAGCCCCAGCATTTT. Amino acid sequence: CASARDRNQPQHF.

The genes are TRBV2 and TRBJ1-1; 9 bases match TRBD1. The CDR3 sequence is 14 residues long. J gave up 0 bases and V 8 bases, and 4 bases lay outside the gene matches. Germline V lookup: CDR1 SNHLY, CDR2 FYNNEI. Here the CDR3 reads CASCYRGLNTEAFF. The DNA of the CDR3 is TGTGCCAGCTGCTACAGGGGGCTGAACACTGAAGCTTTCTTT.

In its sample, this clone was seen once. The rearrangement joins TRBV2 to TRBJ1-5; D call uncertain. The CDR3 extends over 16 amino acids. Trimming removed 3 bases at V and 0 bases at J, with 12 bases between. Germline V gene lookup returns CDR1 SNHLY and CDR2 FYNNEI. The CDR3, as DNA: TGTGCCAGCAGTGATCAGGCTGATAATAGCAATCAGCCCCAGCATTTT. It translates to CASSDQADNSNQPQHF. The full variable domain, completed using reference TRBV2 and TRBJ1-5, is EPEVTQTPSHQVTQMGQEVILRCVPISNHLYFYWYRQILGQKVEFLVSFYNNEISEKSEIFDDQFSVERPDGSNFTLKIRSTKLEDSAMYFCASSDQADNSNQPQHFGDGTRLSIL.

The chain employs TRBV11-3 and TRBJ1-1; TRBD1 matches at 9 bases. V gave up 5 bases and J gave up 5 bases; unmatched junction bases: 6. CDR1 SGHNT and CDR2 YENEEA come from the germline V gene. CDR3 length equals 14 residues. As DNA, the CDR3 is TGTGCCAGCAGCGAAACAGGGGGCGCGACTGAAGCTTTCTTT. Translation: CASSETGGATEAFF.

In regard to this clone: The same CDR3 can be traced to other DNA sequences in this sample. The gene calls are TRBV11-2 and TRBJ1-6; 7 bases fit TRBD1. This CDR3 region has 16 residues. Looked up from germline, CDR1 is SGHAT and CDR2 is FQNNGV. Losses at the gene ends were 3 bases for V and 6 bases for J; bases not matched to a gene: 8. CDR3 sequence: CASSFTGTEINSPLHF. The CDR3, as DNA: TGTGCCAGCAGCTTTACGGGGACAGAGATTAATTCACCCCTCCACTTT.

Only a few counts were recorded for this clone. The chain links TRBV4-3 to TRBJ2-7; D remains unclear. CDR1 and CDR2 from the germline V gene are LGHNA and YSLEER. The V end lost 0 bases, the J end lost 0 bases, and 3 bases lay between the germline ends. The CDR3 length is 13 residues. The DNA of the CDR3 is TGCGCCAGCAGCCAAGATCTCTCCTACGAGCAGTACTTC. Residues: CASSQDLSYEQYF.

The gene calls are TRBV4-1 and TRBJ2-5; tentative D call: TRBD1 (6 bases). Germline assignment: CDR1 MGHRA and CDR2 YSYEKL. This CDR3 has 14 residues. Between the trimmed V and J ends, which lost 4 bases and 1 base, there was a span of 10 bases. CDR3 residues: CASSPPGVQETQYF. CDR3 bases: TGCGCCAGCAGCCCCCCAGGGGTCCAAGAGACCCAGTACTTC.

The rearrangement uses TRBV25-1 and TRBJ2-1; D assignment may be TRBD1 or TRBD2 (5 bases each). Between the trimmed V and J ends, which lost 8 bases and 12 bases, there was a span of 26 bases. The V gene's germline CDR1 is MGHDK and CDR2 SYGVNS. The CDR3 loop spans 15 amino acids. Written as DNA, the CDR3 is TGTGCCAGCCCCCCTGAGGGTTCGGAAGGGGACGGGCAGTTCTTC. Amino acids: CASPPEGSEGDGQFF. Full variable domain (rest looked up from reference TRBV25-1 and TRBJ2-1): EADIYQTPRYLVIGTGKKITLECSQTMGHDKMYWYQQDPGMELHLIHYSYGVNSTEKGDLSSESTVSRIRTEHFPLTLESARPSHTSQYLCASPPEGSEGDGQFFGPGTRLTVL.

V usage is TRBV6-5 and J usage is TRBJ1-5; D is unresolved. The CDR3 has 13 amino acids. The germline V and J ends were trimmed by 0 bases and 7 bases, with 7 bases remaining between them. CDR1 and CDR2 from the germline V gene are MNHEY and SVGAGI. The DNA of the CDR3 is TGTGCCAGCAGTTACTCTTACATGCAGCCCCAGCATTTT. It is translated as CASSYSYMQPQHF.

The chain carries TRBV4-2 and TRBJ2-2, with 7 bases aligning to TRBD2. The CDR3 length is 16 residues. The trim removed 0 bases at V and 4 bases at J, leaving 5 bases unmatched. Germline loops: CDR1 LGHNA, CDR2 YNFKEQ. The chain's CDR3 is CASSQDIGGSTGELFF. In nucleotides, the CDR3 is TGTGCCAGCAGCCAAGATATCGGGGGGTCCACCGGGGAGCTGTTTTTT.

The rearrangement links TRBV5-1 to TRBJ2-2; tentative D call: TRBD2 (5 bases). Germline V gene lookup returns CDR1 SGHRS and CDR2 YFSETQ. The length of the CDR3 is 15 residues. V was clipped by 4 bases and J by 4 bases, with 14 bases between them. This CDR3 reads CASSGWTAGTGELFF. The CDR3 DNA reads TGCGCCAGCAGCGGATGGACCGCGGGCACCGGGGAGCTGTTTTTT.

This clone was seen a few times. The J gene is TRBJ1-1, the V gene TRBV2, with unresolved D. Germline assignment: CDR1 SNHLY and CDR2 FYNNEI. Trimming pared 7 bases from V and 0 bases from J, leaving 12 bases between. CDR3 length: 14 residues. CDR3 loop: CASTIELVNTEAFF. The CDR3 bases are TGTGCCAGCACCATCGAACTAGTGAACACTGAAGCTTTCTTT.